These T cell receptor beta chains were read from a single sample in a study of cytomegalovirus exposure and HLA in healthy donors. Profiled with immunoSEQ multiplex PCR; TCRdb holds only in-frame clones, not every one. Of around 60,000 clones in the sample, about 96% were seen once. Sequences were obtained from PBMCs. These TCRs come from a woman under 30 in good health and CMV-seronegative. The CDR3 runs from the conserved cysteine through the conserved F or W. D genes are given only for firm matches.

CDR3aa: CASGARTGGEKLFF
j_gene: TRBJ1-4
d_gene: NA
v_gene: TRBV4-2

CDR3aa: CASSQVARGPLGTDTQYF
j_gene: TRBJ2-3
d_gene: TRBD1
v_gene: TRBV4-1

CDR3aa: CASSPGQGAAEAFF
j_gene: TRBJ1-1
d_gene: TRBD1
v_gene: TRBV7-9

CDR3aa: CSVEWGGSPDTQYF
j_gene: TRBJ2-3
d_gene: TRBD2
v_gene: TRBV29-1

CDR3aa: CASSLWGEGRLGQFF
j_gene: TRBJ2-1
d_gene: TRBD2
v_gene: TRBV11-2

CDR3aa: CSARGGWGTEAFF
j_gene: TRBJ1-1
d_gene: NA
v_gene: TRBV29-1

CDR3aa: CASRPKRGAQHF
j_gene: TRBJ1-5
d_gene: NA
v_gene: TRBV28

CDR3aa: CAWSANAQETQYF
j_gene: TRBJ2-5
d_gene: NA
v_gene: TRBV30

CDR3aa: CASSEWGQRPEKLFF
j_gene: TRBJ1-4
d_gene: TRBD1
v_gene: TRBV6-1

CDR3aa: CASSHREREKLFF
j_gene: TRBJ1-4
d_gene: NA
v_gene: TRBV7-7

CDR3aa: CASSFTPGSSYNEQFF
j_gene: TRBJ2-1
d_gene: NA
v_gene: TRBV7-3

CDR3aa: CASSWDRGTGELFF
j_gene: TRBJ2-2
d_gene: TRBD1
v_gene: TRBV28